The clone carrying this T cell receptor (beta chain) was picked up a small number of times. As yet, its antigen is unknown. A second 7 to 11 cycle PCR used barcoded and J-beta primers. TCRdb itself ran the 5' RACE reads through MiXCR, one entry per CDR3 protein. The sample has about 670,000 distinct CDR3 sequences, approximately 40% seen once. The entry originates in a study of blood T cells in healthy people across ages. General observations from the study: Per million T cells, TCR beta diversity dropped about linearly as age rose.

V shed 5 bases and J 5 bases; nucleotides not matched to a gene: 4. This CDR3 is 14 amino acids long. CDR1 and CDR2 from the germline V gene are SGHTA and FQGNSA. Sequences were obtained from blood. The clonotype was recovered from a man older than 75 in good health. The chain combines TRBV7-2 with TRBJ2-1, with 9 bases fitting TRBD1. The CDR3 bases are TGTGCCAGCAGCCGAGGGACAGGGAACAATGAGCAGTTCTTC. Its translation: CASSRGTGNNEQFF.